This T cell receptor (beta chain) was captured by sequencing in a study of somatic mutations in cytotoxic T cells in rheumatoid arthritis. Libraries were prepared by immunoSEQ multiplex PCR; TCRdb keeps only in-frame clonotypes and omits some of them. Here the sample spans around 12,000 clones, over 65% being singletons. CDR3 length: 15 residues. The germline V and J ends were trimmed by 1 base and 0 bases, with 7 bases remaining between them. Germline assignment: CDR1 MNHEY and CDR2 SMNVEV (reference sequence). This receptor was obtained from an adult with rheumatoid arthritis. The specimen was CD8+ T cells sorted from blood. The chain carries TRBV27 and TRBJ1-5; D may be TRBD1 (5 bases). The CDR3 loop reads CASSLFGGSNQPQHF. Here the CDR3 DNA reads TGTGCCAGCAGTTTATTTGGGGGTAGCAATCAGCCCCAGCATTTT.